This TCR beta chain comes out of a study of technical replicates of blood from a handful of donors. Trimming stripped 0 bases from V and 3 bases from J, with 14 bases between. The germline gives CDR1 MNHEY, CDR2 SVGAGI. This CDR3 contains 16 residues. Method: immunoSEQ multiplex PCR; TCRdb's copy keeps in-frame clones and lacks some. The sample consists of 82,000 or so clones, approximately 96% of them appearing once. This TCR came from a human donor in good health. The chain combines TRBV6-5 with TRBJ1-1, with D hard to call. Sequencing was performed on T cells isolated from PBMCs. The DNA for the CDR3 is TGTGCCAGCAGTTACTCGGCCGGGGAGTTCCACACTGAAGCTTTCTTT. It encodes CASSYSAGEFHTEAFF.